Below, 28 T cell receptor beta chains from the same sample are listed, as sequenced in a study of post-analysis software for immune sequencing data. General study findings and limits: Controls had lower frequencies than patients of roughly five TRBV segments, which included TRBV5-6, TRBV5-1 and TRBV20-1.

Their target antigens are unknown. Unique molecular identifiers tagged the TCR beta cDNA libraries. TCRdb redid the calling of the PCR reads with MiXCR, one entry per CDR3 protein. The repertoire holds roughly 580,000 distinct CDR3 sequences, with about 40% as singletons. Sequences were obtained from blood. Source of these receptors: a girl aged 10-17 years with multiple sclerosis.

The J gene is TRBJ1-2, the V gene TRBV29-1; D may be TRBD1 (5 bases). Germline loops: CDR1 SQVTM, CDR2 ANQGSEA. The V end was cut by 6 bases, the J end by 5 bases, with 13 bases between. This CDR3 has 12 residues. The CDR3 region is CSVPGTDYGYTF. The CDR3 bases are TGCAGCGTCCCCGGGACCGATTATGGCTACACCTTC. The full variable domain, completed using reference TRBV29-1 and TRBJ1-2, is SAVISQKPSRDICQRGTSLTIQCQVDSQVTMMFWYRQQPGQSLTLIATANQGSEATYESGFVIDKFPISRPNLTFSTLTVSNMSPEDSSIYLCSVPGTDYGYTFGSGTRLTVV.

CDR3 in amino acids: CSARKAGGPDTQYF. The CDR3 DNA reads as TGCAGTGCTAGAAAGGCGGGAGGGCCGGATACGCAGTATTTT. The chain recombines TRBV20-1 with TRBJ2-3, with 9 positions matching TRBD2. Trimming cost V 2 bases and J 6 bases; bases outside gene matches: 6. Germline-derived CDR1 and CDR2 are DFQATT and SNEGSKA (reference sequence). The CDR3 consists of 14 residues.

The CDR3 spells CASSRMEAGPSLDTQYF. CDR3 bases: TGTGCCAGCAGCCGAATGGAAGCTGGGCCGAGTTTGGATACGCAGTATTTT. This chain joins TRBV7-6 and TRBJ2-3; D gene uncertain. The CDR3 has 17 amino acids. Trimming took off 5 bases at V and 6 bases at J, with 24 bases between the two ends. Germline CDR1 reads SGHVS; CDR2 reads FNYEAQ.

The chain combines TRBV6-6 with TRBJ1-1; D not certain. This CDR3 comprises 13 residues. V gave up 6 bases and J gave up 3 bases, with 11 bases separating them. Per the germline V gene, CDR1 is MNHNY and CDR2 is SVGAGI (reference sequence). In DNA, the CDR3 is TGTGCCAGCAGCCTGACACCTTACACTGAAGCTTTCTTT. Residues: CASSLTPYTEAFF.

Only a few counts were recorded for this clonotype. The chain uses TRBV5-1 and TRBJ2-7; 8 nucleotides agree with TRBD2. CDR1 is SGHRS, CDR2 YFSETQ, per germline. V shed 4 bases, J shed 1 base, and the junction held 1 base outside the gene matches. The CDR3 sequence is 13 residues long. Here the CDR3 DNA reads TGCGCCAGCAGCCGCGGGAGGTCCTACGAGCAGTACTTC. Its translation is CASSRGRSYEQYF.

The CDR3 nucleotides read TGTGCCAGCAGTTTAATCGGGAGTCACAATGAGCAGTTCTTC. This encodes CASSLIGSHNEQFF. V is TRBV12-3 or TRBV12-4 and J is TRBJ2-1, with D maybe TRBD2 (6 bases). This CDR3 comprises 14 residues. The V gene lost 2 bases and the J gene lost 5 bases, with 10 bases spanning the gap.

Details on this clonotype: A read error may account for a junction end that differs from germline. The rearrangement uses TRBV5-1 and TRBJ1-1, with 7 positions matching TRBD1. This CDR3 is built from 16 residues. Germline CDR1 SGHRS, CDR2 YFSETQ. CDR3 DNA: TGCACCAGCAGTTACACGACAGGGATCGTGAACACTGAAGCTTTCTTT. Translation: CTSSYTTGIVNTEAFF.

This clonotype was detected only a few times. The chain joins TRBV4-2 to TRBJ2-1, with D possibly TRBD2 on 5 matching bases. Per the germline V gene, CDR1 is LGHNA and CDR2 is YNFKEQ. V was shortened by 0 bases and J by 15 bases, with 15 bases between the two germline ends. This CDR3 region has 13 residues. The CDR3 reads CASSQDYEAGGFF. CDR3 bases: TGTGCCAGCAGCCAAGATTATGAGGCAGGAGGGTTCTTC.

This clonotype occurred a few times. V gene TRBV6-1 combines with J gene TRBJ1-2; 7 bases agree with TRBD1. Germline V gene lookup returns CDR1 MNHNS and CDR2 SASEGT. This CDR3 has 16 residues. Losses at the gene ends were 0 bases for V and 4 bases for J; bases not matched to a gene: 8. The CDR3 here is CASSEAWDSPIYGYTF. The CDR3 region has the DNA TGTGCCAGCAGTGAAGCGTGGGACAGTCCCATCTATGGCTACACCTTC.

This clonotype was counted between two and nine times. The V call is TRBV29-1, the J call TRBJ1-2; no definite D call. CDR1 is SQVTM, CDR2 ANQGSEA, per germline. Trimming cost V 4 bases and J 2 bases, with 14 bases left between them. The CDR3 runs to 14 residues. In DNA form, the CDR3 reads TGCAGCGTTGGCGGAGTACAGAGGAACTATGGCTACACCTTC. Translation gives CSVGGVQRNYGYTF. Complete variable domain (other parts from reference TRBV29-1 and TRBJ1-2): SAVISQKPSRDICQRGTSLTIQCQVDSQVTMMFWYRQQPGQSLTLIATANQGSEATYESGFVIDKFPISRPNLTFSTLTVSNMSPEDSSIYLCSVGGVQRNYGYTFGSGTRLTVV.

This clonotype occurred a few times. The chain is built from TRBV10-3 and TRBJ2-7; 8 bases are shared with TRBD1. Germline CDR1 ENHRY, CDR2 SYGVKD. V gave up 6 bases and J gave up 1 base; unmatched junction bases: 5. The CDR3 extends over 14 amino acids. CDR3 coding DNA: TGTGCCATCAGGGGAACAGGGGGTTCCTACGAGCAGTACTTC. Protein sequence: CAIRGTGGSYEQYF.

In this sample, this clonotype turned up a few times. The chain is built from TRBV5-1 and TRBJ1-4; D gene unclear. The V gene's germline CDR1 is SGHRS and CDR2 YFSETQ. V was clipped by 2 bases and J by 8 bases, with 13 bases between them. CDR3 size: 14 residues. In DNA, the CDR3 is TGCGCCAGCAGCTTTGGGCAGGTTGACGAAAAACTGTTTTTT. Protein sequence: CASSFGQVDEKLFF. The entire variable domain, with the rest obtained from reference TRBV5-1 and TRBJ1-4, is as follows: KAGVTQTPRYLIKTRGQQVTLSCSPISGHRSVSWYQQTPGQGLQFLFEYFSETQRNKGNFPGRFSGRQFSNSRSEMNVSTLELGDSALYLCASSFGQVDEKLFFGSGTQLSVL.

This clonotype came up a few times. The chain recombines TRBV29-1 with TRBJ2-3; TRBD1 is a possible D gene (6 bases). The CDR3 totals 14 residues. Germline loops: CDR1 SQVTM, CDR2 ANQGSEA. Trimming removed 8 bases from V and 2 bases from J, with 17 bases in between. CDR3 protein: CSLDKQGYTDTQYF. CDR3 bases: TGCAGCTTAGACAAACAGGGTTACACAGATACGCAGTATTTT.

CDR3 sequence: CASSLSGTGSLYEQYF. CDR3 sequence (DNA): TGTGCCAGCAGCTTGTCCGGGACAGGGAGTCTTTACGAGCAGTACTTC. The chain couples TRBV5-5 to TRBJ2-7; 9 nucleotides agree with TRBD1. The CDR3 extends over 16 amino acids. CDR1 is SGHKS, CDR2 YYEKEE, per germline (reference sequence). V shed 1 base, J shed 4 bases, and the junction held 9 bases outside the gene matches.

This clonotype was seen a single time. The chain recombines TRBV19 with TRBJ1-6, with a weak D call TRBD1 (5 bases). Germline assignment: CDR1 LNHDA and CDR2 SQIVND (reference sequence). CDR3 length equals 13 residues. V was shortened by 3 bases and J by 9 bases, with 9 bases between the two germline ends. The CDR3 coding sequence is TGTGCCAGTAGTATGGGAGGGACTTCACCCCTCCACTTT. This sequence encodes CASSMGGTSPLHF.

The chain is built from TRBV20-1 and TRBJ2-7, with 8 positions matching TRBD2. CDR3 length: 14 amino acids. Trimming at V came to 3 bases and at J to 4 bases, leaving 8 bases not matched to a gene. Germline V gene lookup returns CDR1 DFQATT and CDR2 SNEGSKA (reference sequence). In DNA, the CDR3 is TGCAGTGCTAGTCCTCGGGGGGGCCCATACGAGCAGTACTTC. Protein sequence: CSASPRGGPYEQYF.

This clonotype was detected a few times. The chain couples TRBV6-5 to TRBJ2-5; D tentatively reads TRBD1 or TRBD2 (5 bases each). The DNA end is more similar to TRBJ2-7, so the J call may be wrong. The CDR3 spans 16 residues. Germline CDR1 reads MNHEY; CDR2 reads SVGAGI. This CDR3 is CASSDAPGTLGDEQYF. The CDR3 DNA reads as TGTGCCAGCAGCGACGCTCCCGGGACCCTGGGGGACGAGCAGTACTTC.

The CDR3 is CAISLARYDSSTDTQYF. CDR3 coding DNA: TGTGCCATTTCGCTAGCGCGCTATGATTCTAGCACAGATACGCAGTATTTT. V and J are TRBV10-3 and TRBJ2-3; D might be TRBD2 (6 bases). Germline V lookup: CDR1 ENHRY, CDR2 SYGVKD. The CDR3 has 17 amino acids. Trimming removed 9 bases at V and 0 bases at J, with 22 bases between.

The V call is TRBV5-1, the J call TRBJ2-7, with 12 bases matching TRBD1. The closer fit of TRBJ2-5 to the DNA end suggests the J call may be wrong. The germline V gene has CDR1 SGHRS and CDR2 YFSETQ. The CDR3 consists of 17 residues. CDR3: CASSLEAGTGGRETQYF. The CDR3 DNA sequence: TGCGCCAGCAGCTTGGAAGCCGGGACAGGGGGCAGAGAGACCCAGTACTTC.

J is TRBJ2-3 and V is TRBV12-3 or TRBV12-4; 13 bases agree with TRBD2. Trimming cost V 5 bases and J 2 bases; bases outside gene matches: 4. The CDR3 spans 16 residues. CDR3 residues: CASSPGTSGITDTQYF. The CDR3 bases are TGTGCCAGCAGTCCTGGGACTAGCGGGATCACAGATACGCAGTATTTT.

This clonotype was observed a handful of times. This chain links TRBV21-1 with TRBJ2-3; the listed D gene, TRBD1, was not tested against the DNA. TRBV21-1 is tagged as a pseudogene. This CDR3 comprises 15 residues. CDR3 loop: CASSKSRTGRDTQYF. Written as DNA, the CDR3 is TGTGCCAGCAGCAAAAGCAGGACAGGGAGAGATACGCAGTATTTT.

The chain has TRBV24-1 and TRBJ2-1; 9 bases fit TRBD2. CDR3 size: 13 residues. Losses at the gene ends were 7 bases for V and 9 bases for J; bases not matched to a gene: 6. Germline V lookup: CDR1 KGHDR, CDR2 SFDVKD. CDR3 sequence (DNA): TGTGCCACCAGGACTAGCGGCGACGGTGAGCAGTTCTTC. This gives the protein CATRTSGDGEQFF.

The chain combines TRBV4-1 with TRBJ2-3; D is perhaps TRBD1 or TRBD2 (6 bases each). Between the trimmed V and J ends, which lost 1 base and 1 base, there was a span of 15 bases. The CDR3 contains 17 residues. Germline V gene sequence: CDR1 MGHRA, CDR2 YSYEKL. As DNA, the CDR3 is TGCGCCAGCAGCCAAGGGCGGATCCGGGGGCGCACAGATACGCAGTATTTT. As protein: CASSQGRIRGRTDTQYF.

This clonotype has just a few counts. This chain connects TRBV24-1 to TRBJ2-1; D not resolved. V was cut by 8 bases and J by 4 bases, with 5 bases left in between. Germline loops: CDR1 KGHDR, CDR2 SFDVKD. The CDR3 has 11 residues. The CDR3 DNA reads TGTGCCACCACAGGTTACAATGAGCAGTTCTTC. Translated, it gives CATTGYNEQFF.

The rearrangement joins TRBV20-1 to TRBJ2-3; D may match TRBD1 or TRBD2 (5 bases each). V was shortened by 2 bases and J by 0 bases, with 15 bases between the two germline ends. In germline, CDR1 is DFQATT, CDR2 SNEGSKA (reference sequence). CDR3 length: 16 residues. CDR3 bases: TGCAGTGCTAGAAAGGGACGAGCGGCTAGCACAGATACGCAGTATTTT. Translating gives CSARKGRAASTDTQYF.

V and J are TRBV12-3 or TRBV12-4 and TRBJ1-1; D unresolved. V gave up 3 bases and J gave up 3 bases, with 14 bases separating them. This CDR3 spans 15 amino acids. The CDR3 sequence is CASSFPDGRDTEAFF. DNA for the CDR3: TGTGCCAGCAGTTTTCCAGACGGAAGGGACACTGAAGCTTTCTTT.

Many counts were recorded for this clonotype. The rearrangement uses TRBV12-3 or TRBV12-4 and TRBJ2-1; D uncertain. Trimming took off 6 bases at V and 7 bases at J, with 10 bases between the two ends. This CDR3 contains 12 residues. The CDR3 region has the DNA TGTGCCAGCAGCTTCGGAAGTAATGAGCAGTTCTTC. It is translated as CASSFGSNEQFF.

This sequence joins TRBV20-1 and TRBJ1-1, with D maybe TRBD1 (5 bases). The germline V gene encodes CDR1 DFQATT and CDR2 SNEGSKA (reference sequence). Trimming cost V 6 bases and J 0 bases, with 14 bases left between them. The CDR3 runs 14 residues. DNA for the CDR3: TGCAGTGCCCCGAGGGGTCTAATGAACACTGAAGCTTTCTTT. It encodes CSAPRGLMNTEAFF.